These T cell receptor beta chains were read from a single sample in a study of blood T cell repertoires in COVID-19. The assay was immunoSEQ multiplex PCR, and TCRdb's table has in-frame clones only and misses some. This table has roughly 200,000 clones, approximately 82% appearing once. The specimen sequenced was peripheral blood. The source is a man aged 40-49 years with active or convalescent COVID-19. CDR3s include the opening cysteine and the closing phenylalanine or tryptophan. A D gene is named only where the DNA matches it firmly. Clone size is shown for a subset of rows, as once, few, many or a class of expanded clone.

d_gene: TRBD2
v_gene: TRBV5-1
j_gene: TRBJ2-1
abundance: -
CDR3nt: TGCGCCAGCAGCTTGGGCCCGGGGGGGAACAATGAGCAGTTCTTC
CDR3aa: CASSLGPGGNNEQFF

d_gene: TRBD2
v_gene: TRBV7-2
j_gene: TRBJ2-3
abundance: once
CDR3nt: TGTGCCAGCAGCTTAGCGAGGACTAGCGGGGGAGCGGTAGATACGCAGTATTTT
CDR3aa: CASSLARTSGGAVDTQYF

d_gene: -
v_gene: TRBV21-1
j_gene: TRBJ1-4
abundance: few
CDR3nt: TGTGCCAGCAGGACCCGGTTGGGCAGACGGGAGGGTGAAAAACTGTTTTTT
CDR3aa: CASRTRLGRREGEKLFF

d_gene: TRBD1
v_gene: TRBV24-1
j_gene: TRBJ1-1
abundance: -
CDR3nt: TGTGCCACCAGCGCCCACGGGACAGGGCCCACTGAAGCTTTCTTT
CDR3aa: CATSAHGTGPTEAFF

d_gene: -
v_gene: TRBV25-1
j_gene: TRBJ2-5
abundance: -
CDR3nt: TGTGCCACCGCACGGACAGAAACCGAAGAGACCCAGTACTTC
CDR3aa: CATARTETEETQYF

d_gene: TRBD2
v_gene: TRBV11-3
j_gene: TRBJ2-5
abundance: -
CDR3nt: TGTGCCAGCAGCTTACCCCGACTAGCGGGAGCCACCCGGGGAGAGACCCAGTACTTC
CDR3aa: CASSLPRLAGATRGETQYF

d_gene: TRBD1
v_gene: TRBV19
j_gene: TRBJ1-2
abundance: -
CDR3nt: TGTGCCAGTAGTTCACCCCCCGGGACAGGGATCAGCAAGTATGGCTACACCTTC
CDR3aa: CASSSPPGTGISKYGYTF

d_gene: -
v_gene: TRBV6-6
j_gene: TRBJ1-1
abundance: -
CDR3nt: TGTGCCAGCAGTCGGAACTTGAACACTGAAGCTTTCTTT
CDR3aa: CASSRNLNTEAFF

d_gene: -
v_gene: TRBV5-1
j_gene: TRBJ1-1
abundance: -
CDR3nt: TGCGCCAGCAGCTTGGGCAGGGGGAACACTGAAGCTTTCTTT
CDR3aa: CASSLGRGNTEAFF

d_gene: TRBD1
v_gene: TRBV30
j_gene: TRBJ1-1
abundance: -
CDR3nt: TGTGCCTGGAGGGACCAAGGAAGGCCAGGGGGTGAAGCTTTCTTT
CDR3aa: CAWRDQGRPGGEAFF

d_gene: TRBD1
v_gene: TRBV6-5
j_gene: TRBJ1-5
abundance: -
CDR3nt: TGTGCCAGCCAGACAGGGTACAATCAGCCCCAGCATTTT
CDR3aa: CASQTGYNQPQHF

d_gene: -
v_gene: TRBV6-5
j_gene: TRBJ1-3
abundance: -
CDR3nt: TGTGCCAGCAGCAGGGGTTCCACTGGAAACACCATATATTTT
CDR3aa: CASSRGSTGNTIYF

d_gene: -
v_gene: TRBV3-1/TRBV3-2
j_gene: TRBJ1-5
abundance: -
CDR3nt: TGTGCCAGCAGCCAATCGACACAAGGTCAGCCCCAGCATTTT
CDR3aa: CASSQSTQGQPQHF

d_gene: -
v_gene: TRBV28
j_gene: TRBJ1-2
abundance: once
CDR3nt: TGTGCCAGCAGTTTGTCCGGCCCGTGGGCTGGCTACACCTTC
CDR3aa: CASSLSGPWAGYTF